Listed here is a single T cell receptor (beta chain). Its antigen is not identified. Germline V CDR1 and CDR2: DFQATT, SNEGSKA (reference sequence). Trimming took off 3 bases at V and 2 bases at J, with 7 bases between the two ends. The CDR3 covers 13 residues. The data originate from a study of blood T cells in healthy people across ages. For the second PCR, which ran for roughly 7 to 11 cycles, a sample-barcoded 5' primer and a J-beta primer mix were used. Each cDNA molecule carried a tag from a template-switch adaptor that contained 12 random nucleotides. In TCRdb, the 5' RACE reads were re-called with MiXCR into one record per CDR3 protein. Found here are more than 900,000 distinct CDR3 sequences, 25% of them singletons; the top ten hold less than 0.85%. Regarding the study as a whole: Diversity estimates drawn from one million T cells were deemed underestimates.

This sample was shared with a second study, whose subject was T cells of mothers and their children. From that study: A few healthy Caucasian mothers gave samples, and so did their six children. Slightly higher but non-significant overlap marked related mother-child pairs versus unrelated pairs.

The specimen sequenced was blood. V is TRBV20-1 and J is TRBJ2-2; TRBD2 might be the D (6 bases). The clonotype was recovered from a girl aged 2-15 years in good health. The CDR3 loop reads CSARDYNTGELFF. The CDR3 DNA sequence: TGCAGTGCTAGGGACTACAACACCGGGGAGCTGTTTTTT.